This entry lists 7 T cell receptor beta chains sequenced from one sample in a study of T-cell memory formation after mild COVID-19. TCRdb fed the 5' RACE reads into MiXCR, producing one record per CDR3 protein. The data contain about 400,000 distinct CDR3 sequences, 14% of them singletons. The specimen was PBMCs or a T cell subset sorted from them (not recorded which). Source of these receptors: a man aged 18-30 years who had mild COVID-19 (a few samples of this study predate the infection). Cell type and time point are not known.

This clonotype was seen a few times. The chain has TRBV3-1 and TRBJ2-7; D is ambiguous. The V gene lost 7 bases and the J gene lost 1 base, with 17 bases spanning the gap. The length of the CDR3 is 15 residues. CDR1 is LGHDT and CDR2 is YNNKEL in the germline V gene (reference sequence). CDR3 sequence: CASTPGQKPSYEQYF. The CDR3 DNA follows: TGTGCCAGCACCCCCGGGCAGAAACCTTCCTACGAGCAGTACTTC.

This clonotype was observed a few times. V usage is TRBV11-3 and J usage is TRBJ2-6, with D tentatively TRBD1 (5 bases). This CDR3 has 15 residues. Germline V gives CDR1 SGHNT, CDR2 YENEEA. Trimming cost V 5 bases and J 0 bases, with 8 bases left between them. The CDR3 DNA reads TGTGCCAGCAGCGTCGACAGCTCTGGGGCCAACGTCCTGACTTTC. Residues: CASSVDSSGANVLTF.

Ten or more counts support this clonotype. This chain links TRBV5-1 with TRBJ2-1, with 14 bases fitting TRBD2. From germline, CDR1 is SGHRS and CDR2 YFSETQ. The CDR3 sequence is 17 residues long. Trimming took 4 bases from V and 7 from J; bases not matched to a gene: 10. The CDR3 here is CASSTGRLAGGVNEQFF. The CDR3 DNA reads as TGCGCCAGCAGCACCGGCAGACTAGCGGGGGGGGTAAATGAGCAGTTCTTC. The full variable domain, completed using reference TRBV5-1 and TRBJ2-1, is KAGVTQTPRYLIKTRGQQVTLSCSPISGHRSVSWYQQTPGQGLQFLFEYFSETQRNKGNFPGRFSGRQFSNSRSEMNVSTLELGDSALYLCASSTGRLAGGVNEQFFGPGTRLTVL.

In DNA form, the CDR3 reads TGTGCCAGCAGTTACGGGACAGGGGTAACAGATACGCAGTATTTT. Amino acid sequence: CASSYGTGVTDTQYF. This chain joins TRBV6-2 or TRBV6-3 and TRBJ2-3, with 10 bases fitting TRBD1. This CDR3 contains 15 residues. The J segment lost 3 bases and the V segment lost 2 bases, leaving 2 bases of the junction unmatched. CDR1 MNHEY and CDR2 SVGEGT come from the germline V gene.

This clonotype appeared once. The rearrangement links TRBV7-9 to TRBJ1-1; 7 bases match TRBD1. The V and J ends lost 5 bases and 7 bases, in that order; junction bases with no gene match: 7. From germline, CDR1 is SEHNR and CDR2 FQNEAQ (reference sequence). This CDR3 contains 13 residues. CDR3 sequence reads: CASSPHRDSEAFF. CDR3 coding DNA: TGTGCCAGCAGCCCGCACCGGGACAGTGAAGCTTTCTTT.

This chain links TRBV5-4 with TRBJ2-3; 10 bases are shared with TRBD2. The CDR3 runs 15 residues. CDR1 is SGHNT and CDR2 is YYREEE in the germline V gene (reference sequence). V gave up 3 bases and J gave up 4 bases; unmatched junction bases: 5. As DNA, the CDR3 is TGTGCCAGCAGCTACAGCGGGGGGGCATCAGATACGCAGTATTTT. Translated: CASSYSGGASDTQYF.

This clonotype came up a few times. The CDR3 protein is CASSLTGATYEQYF. CDR3 nucleotide sequence: TGTGCCAGCAGTTTAACAGGGGCCACCTACGAGCAGTACTTC. The rearrangement joins TRBV7-9 to TRBJ2-7; TRBD1 aligns across 7 bases. Germline CDR1 and CDR2: SEHNR and FQNEAQ (reference sequence). The CDR3 totals 14 residues. V shed 6 bases and J 2 bases; nucleotides not matched to a gene: 7.